This T cell receptor (beta chain) stems from a study of T cells in Graves' hyperthyroidism and ophthalmopathy. TCR beta CDR3 regions were amplified from RNA transcripts. Initially, a first-round RT-PCR of the TCR CDR3 employed the HTBI primer set. Each CDR3 protein is one row after TCRdb ran MiXCR on the multiplex PCR reads. The sample records roughly 420,000 distinct CDR3 sequences, around 14% being singletons. The table lists this clonotype with many counts. CDR1 MDHEN and CDR2 SYDVKM come from the germline V gene. This CDR3 spans 15 amino acids. The V end was cut by 7 bases, the J end by 6 bases, with 21 bases between. When ophthalmopathy did not progress within 18 months, Graves' hyperthyroidism was considered stable. Each diagnosis was grounded in clinical symptoms, serum thyroxine and TRAb, thyroid ultrasound, and orbital computed tomography. Each 10 ml fresh peripheral blood draw supplied the PBMCs.

The V gene is TRBV28, the J gene TRBJ1-2; D may be TRBD1 (5 bases). The sample was blood. This sequence was found in a woman younger than 30 with Graves' hyperthyroidism. The chain's CDR3 is CASMGGGVTGHGYTF. CDR3 nucleotides: TGTGCCAGCATGGGGGGGGGAGTCACCGGCCATGGCTACACCTTC.